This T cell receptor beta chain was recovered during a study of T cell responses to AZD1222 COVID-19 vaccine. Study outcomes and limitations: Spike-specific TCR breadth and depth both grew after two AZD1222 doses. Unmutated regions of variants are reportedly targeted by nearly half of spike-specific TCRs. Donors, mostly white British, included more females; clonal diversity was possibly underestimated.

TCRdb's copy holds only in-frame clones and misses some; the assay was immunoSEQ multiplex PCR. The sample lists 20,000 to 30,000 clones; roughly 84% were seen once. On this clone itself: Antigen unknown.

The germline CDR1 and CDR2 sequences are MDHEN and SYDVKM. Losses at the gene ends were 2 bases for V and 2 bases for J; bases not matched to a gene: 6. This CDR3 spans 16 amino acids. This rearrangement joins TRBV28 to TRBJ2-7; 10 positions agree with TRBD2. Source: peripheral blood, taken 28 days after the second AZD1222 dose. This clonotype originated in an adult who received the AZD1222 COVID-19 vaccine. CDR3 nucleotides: TGTGCCAGCAGTTTACCGGCTAGCGGGAGTACCTACGAGCAGTACTTC. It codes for CASSLPASGSTYEQYF.